The 32 T cell receptor beta chains below were found in one sample sequenced in a study of T-cell memory formation after mild COVID-19. MiXCR was run by TCRdb on the 5' RACE reads, yielding one entry per CDR3 protein. The sample yields about 250,000 distinct CDR3 sequences, 15% seen once. Sequenced: PBMCs or a T cell subset sorted from them (not recorded which). Source of these receptors: an adult woman who had mild COVID-19 (a few samples of this study predate the infection). Cell type and time point are not known.

This clonotype was seen more than once but under ten times. The CDR3 DNA is TGTGCCTGGAGTGTACACACACCGGGAGGCTACACCTTC. It encodes CAWSVHTPGGYTF. V and J are TRBV30 and TRBJ1-2, with D hard to call. The V end lost 0 bases, the J end lost 8 bases, and 13 bases lay between the germline ends. The CDR3 is made up of 13 amino acids. Germline V lookup: CDR1 GTSNPN, CDR2 SVGIG (reference sequence).

The chain links TRBV29-1 to TRBJ1-2, with TRBD1 identical over 7 bases. The CDR3 runs 11 residues. Germline CDR1 reads SQVTM; CDR2 reads ANQGSEA. Trimming cost V 5 bases and J 3 bases; bases outside gene matches: 0. As DNA, the CDR3 is TGCAGCGTTACAGGGGACTATGGCTACACCTTC. This codes for CSVTGDYGYTF.

There are a few counts of this clonotype. The rearrangement links TRBV9 to TRBJ2-3, with D maybe TRBD2 (5 bases). Germline V gives CDR1 SGDLS, CDR2 YYNGEE. Trimming took off 3 bases at V and 1 base at J, with 15 bases between the two ends. The CDR3 extends over 16 amino acids. In nucleotides, the CDR3 is TGTGCCAGCAGCGACTCCTCGGGGTACCGCACAGATACGCAGTATTTT. This encodes CASSDSSGYRTDTQYF.

There are a few counts of this clonotype. The gene calls are TRBV24-1 and TRBJ2-3; no reliable D call. The CDR3 is 17 residues long. The germline CDR1 and CDR2 sequences are KGHDR and SFDVKD. V lost 3 bases, J lost 2 bases, and 17 bases lay in between. This CDR3 is CATSDRSGSRATDTQYF. In DNA, the CDR3 is TGTGCCACCAGTGATCGGTCAGGAAGTAGGGCCACAGATACGCAGTATTTT.

The CDR3 coding sequence is TGCGCCAGCAGCCAAGATATTGCGGGAGAAAGGTGGGATACGCAGTATTTT. It encodes CASSQDIAGERWDTQYF. This chain connects TRBV4-3 to TRBJ2-3; 7 nucleotides agree with TRBD2. The CDR3 spans 17 residues. Unmatched junction bases numbered 12, after V lost 0 bases and J lost 6 bases. CDR1 is LGHNA, CDR2 YSLEER, per germline.

This clonotype has more than one count but fewer than ten. This sequence joins TRBV12-3 or TRBV12-4 and TRBJ2-3, with D hard to call. The CDR3 has 14 amino acids. The ends were cut back, 4 bases at V and 4 bases at J, with 12 bases in the middle. The CDR3 here is CASSSSASPDTQYF. The CDR3 region has the DNA TGTGCCAGCAGTTCCTCGGCCTCCCCAGATACGCAGTATTTT.

This clonotype has only a few counts. The rearrangement joins TRBV9 to TRBJ1-1, with D possibly being TRBD1 (6 bases). The germline V gene encodes CDR1 SGDLS and CDR2 YYNGEE. This CDR3 is built from 15 residues. Trimming cost V 3 bases and J 0 bases, with 12 bases left between them. CDR3 bases: TGTGCCAGCAGCGCACACAGGGAAATGAACACTGAAGCTTTCTTT. Its protein product is CASSAHREMNTEAFF.

This clonotype was seen more than once but under ten times. The J gene is TRBJ1-3, the V gene TRBV12-3 or TRBV12-4, with unresolved D. CDR3 size: 15 residues. The ends were cut back, 7 bases at V and 0 bases at J, with 13 bases in the middle. CDR3 region: CASNLGSGSGNTIYF. As DNA, the CDR3 is TGTGCCAGCAACCTGGGATCGGGCTCTGGAAACACCATATATTTT.

This clonotype was counted a few times. The V call is TRBV27, the J call TRBJ1-2, with 9 bases identical to TRBD1. Trimming took 2 bases from V and 4 from J; bases not matched to a gene: 11. The CDR3 spans 17 residues. Germline-derived CDR1 and CDR2 are MNHEY and SMNVEV (reference sequence). The CDR3 region has the DNA TGTGCCAGCAGTTTAGGGGGACAGGGCCCAAACCGCTATGGCTACACCTTC. The encoded protein is CASSLGGQGPNRYGYTF.

CDR3 DNA sequence: TGTGCCACCAGCTTACGACGGGAAGCTTTCTTT. Residues: CATSLRREAFF. The genes are TRBV15 and TRBJ1-1; D unclear. Germline V lookup: CDR1 LNHNV, CDR2 YYDKDF (reference sequence). With 5 bases removed from V and 8 bases from J, the gap between germline ends came to 9 bases. The CDR3 contains 11 residues.

This clonotype was picked up many times. V is TRBV20-1 and J is TRBJ1-2, with 9 positions matching TRBD1. CDR1 and CDR2 from the germline V gene are DFQATT and SNEGSKA (reference sequence). V lost 5 bases and J lost 8; bases outside the gene matches: 9. The CDR3 extends over 13 amino acids. CDR3 protein: CSAPRQGGIGYTF. The CDR3 bases are TGCAGTGCTCCCCGACAGGGGGGGATAGGCTACACCTTC.

This clonotype was seen a handful of times. The DNA of the CDR3 is TGCAGTGCTAGAGGAGGGGCGGGGGCCACCCGTGGCACGCAGTATTTT. Its protein is CSARGGAGATRGTQYF. This chain uses TRBV20-1 with TRBJ2-3, with D possibly matching TRBD2 (7 bases). Trimming removed 1 base from V and 9 bases from J, with 23 bases in between. Germline loops: CDR1 DFQATT, CDR2 SNEGSKA (reference sequence). The CDR3 is 16 residues long.

In this sample, this clonotype turned up a few times. The chain combines TRBV7-2 with TRBJ2-5; no firm D call. Trimming cost V 5 bases and J 5 bases, with 9 bases left between them. The CDR3 extends over 12 amino acids. Germline V gives CDR1 SGHTA, CDR2 FQGNSA. The CDR3 sequence is CASSQTVETQYF. The CDR3 coding sequence is TGTGCCAGCAGCCAAACCGTTGAGACCCAGTACTTC.

The genes are TRBV6-5 and TRBJ1-1, with no clear D. The CDR3 contains 12 residues. The germline V and J ends were trimmed by 10 bases and 4 bases, with 13 bases remaining between them. Germline V lookup: CDR1 MNHEY, CDR2 SVGAGI. The chain's CDR3 is CATGKVGTEAFF. The CDR3 bases are TGTGCCACCGGAAAGGTGGGCACTGAAGCTTTCTTT.

V usage is TRBV2 and J usage is TRBJ1-2; a weak D match, TRBD1 (6 bases). The CDR3 sequence is 17 residues long. Per germline, CDR1 SNHLY and CDR2 FYNNEI. V was cut by 2 bases and J by 2 bases, with 18 bases left in between. The CDR3 nucleotides read TGTGCCAGCAGTGAACGGCGGGACATAACTACCAACTATGGCTACACCTTC. It is translated as CASSERRDITTNYGYTF. Variable domain in full (rest from reference TRBV2 and TRBJ1-2): EPEVTQTPSHQVTQMGQEVILRCVPISNHLYFYWYRQILGQKVEFLVSFYNNEISEKSEIFDDQFSVERPDGSNFTLKIRSTKLEDSAMYFCASSERRDITTNYGYTFGSGTRLTVV.

J is TRBJ2-5 and V is TRBV18; no clear D gene. The CDR3 runs 17 residues. The V gene lost 1 base and the J gene lost 2 bases, with 17 bases spanning the gap. Germline assignment: CDR1 KGHSH and CDR2 LQKENI. The CDR3, as DNA: TGTGCCAGCTCACCACGGGGTCGGCCTTCCTATCAAGAGACCCAGTACTTC. It specifies CASSPRGRPSYQETQYF.

V and J are TRBV20-1 and TRBJ1-2; D is unclear. Trimming cost V 0 bases and J 3 bases, with 11 bases left between them. This CDR3 comprises 14 residues. Per the germline V gene, CDR1 is DFQATT and CDR2 is SNEGSKA (reference sequence). CDR3 sequence (DNA): TGCAGTGCTAGAGAGTCAAGGGAGGACTATGGCTACACCTTC. Its translation: CSARESREDYGYTF.

This clonotype showed up just a few times. The chain joins TRBV7-9 to TRBJ2-6; 7 bases map to TRBD1. CDR3 length: 19 residues. J gave up 0 bases and V 4 bases, and 12 bases lay outside the gene matches. Germline V gives CDR1 SEHNR, CDR2 FQNEAQ (reference sequence). CDR3 residues: CASSSRLTGTFSGANVLTF. The DNA of the CDR3 is TGTGCCAGCAGCTCCCGATTGACAGGGACCTTCTCTGGGGCCAACGTCCTGACTTTC.

This clonotype appeared a few times. The chain recombines TRBV2 with TRBJ2-7; 8 bases fit TRBD1. V trimming: 5 bases; J trimming: 4 bases; junction bases outside the gene matches: 7. CDR1 is SNHLY and CDR2 is FYNNEI in the germline V gene. The CDR3 runs to 14 residues. In DNA, the CDR3 is TGTGCCAGCAGTTCAAGGACAGGGAGTTACGAGCAGTACTTC. This gives the protein CASSSRTGSYEQYF.

This clonotype has only a few counts. The rearrangement joins TRBV6-5 to TRBJ1-5; 10 bases agree with TRBD1. The J segment lost 6 bases and the V segment lost 5 bases, leaving 7 bases of the junction unmatched. CDR3 size: 15 residues. Germline CDR1 MNHEY, CDR2 SVGAGI. CDR3: CASSKRQGAGQPQHF. In nucleotides, the CDR3 is TGTGCCAGCAGTAAACGACAGGGGGCTGGTCAGCCCCAGCATTTT.

V is TRBV5-1 and J is TRBJ2-1; TRBD2 matches at 10 bases. J gave up 9 bases and V 7 bases, and 10 bases lay outside the gene matches. Per germline, CDR1 SGHRS and CDR2 YFSETQ. The CDR3 is 14 residues long. This chain's CDR3 is CASHASGSWGEQFF. The CDR3 DNA sequence: TGCGCCAGCCATGCTAGCGGGAGCTGGGGTGAGCAGTTCTTC. Together with reference TRBV5-1 and TRBJ2-1, the CDR3 gives the full variable domain: KAGVTQTPRYLIKTRGQQVTLSCSPISGHRSVSWYQQTPGQGLQFLFEYFSETQRNKGNFPGRFSGRQFSNSRSEMNVSTLELGDSALYLCASHASGSWGEQFFGPGTRLTVL.

This clonotype was observed a few times. For the CDR3, the DNA is TGTGCCAGCAGCAAATTTAACAGGAGGAATGGCTACACCTTC. Its translation is CASSKFNRRNGYTF. This chain uses TRBV21-1 with TRBJ1-2; the D call in the table, TRBD1, was not verified against the DNA. TRBV21-1 corresponds to a pseudogene. This CDR3 has 14 residues.

This clonotype was detected only a few times. The genes are TRBV7-3 and TRBJ2-2, with unresolved D. This CDR3 is 14 amino acids long. V was clipped by 4 bases and J by 5 bases, with 11 bases between them. Germline V CDR1 and CDR2: SGHTA, FQGTGA. The CDR3 is CASSSHTDTGELFF. DNA for the CDR3: TGTGCCAGCAGCTCACACACCGATACCGGGGAGCTGTTTTTT.

The chain uses TRBV12-3 or TRBV12-4 and TRBJ2-5, with 7 bases matching TRBD2. The CDR3 extends over 16 amino acids. V was clipped by 0 bases and J by 5 bases; unmatched bases: 9. CDR3 bases: TGTGCCAGCAGTTTAGCGCCCCCAGCGGGGAGGGAGACCCAGTACTTC. Its translation is CASSLAPPAGRETQYF.

The chain links TRBV7-8 to TRBJ2-7, with 7 positions matching TRBD1. The CDR3 totals 17 residues. Looked up from germline, CDR1 is SGHVS and CDR2 is FQNEAQ. The V segment lost 2 bases and the J segment 2 bases; nucleotides outside the gene matches: 12. DNA of the CDR3: TGTGCCAGCAGCTTAACAGACACAGGGGACCCCCCCTACGAGCAGTACTTC. Translated, it gives CASSLTDTGDPPYEQYF.

This clonotype was seen repeatedly, ten times or more. V is TRBV12-3 or TRBV12-4 and J is TRBJ2-1; D remains ambiguous. The CDR3 sequence is 13 residues long. Trimming took off 1 base at V and 4 bases at J, with 5 bases between the two ends. CDR3 bases: TGTGCCAGCAGTTTAGAGACTTACAATGAGCAGTTCTTC. Translating gives CASSLETYNEQFF.

V is TRBV2 and J is TRBJ2-7; unclear D gene. This CDR3 has 11 amino acids. V was cut by 1 base and J by 3 bases, with 1 base left in between. Germline lookup yields CDR1 SNHLY and CDR2 FYNNEI. CDR3 DNA: TGTGCCAGCAGTGAAGTCTACGAGCAGTACTTC. Protein product: CASSEVYEQYF.

This chain connects TRBV5-1 to TRBJ1-2; TRBD1 agrees at 7 bases. After removal of 2 bases from V and 4 bases from J, the junction contained 8 bases not matched to a gene. The germline gives CDR1 SGHRS, CDR2 YFSETQ. This CDR3 region has 15 residues. In DNA, the CDR3 is TGCGCCAGCAGCTTTACGGGACAGCGCTCCTATGGCTACACCTTC. Translating it yields CASSFTGQRSYGYTF. Together with reference TRBV5-1 and TRBJ1-2, the CDR3 gives the full variable domain: KAGVTQTPRYLIKTRGQQVTLSCSPISGHRSVSWYQQTPGQGLQFLFEYFSETQRNKGNFPGRFSGRQFSNSRSEMNVSTLELGDSALYLCASSFTGQRSYGYTFGSGTRLTVV.

The chain uses TRBV27 and TRBJ2-7; possibly TRBD2 for D (6 bases). The V and J ends lost 8 bases and 4 bases respectively, with 18 bases between them. Germline V CDR1 and CDR2: MNHEY, SMNVEV (reference sequence). The CDR3 runs to 14 residues. The CDR3: CASRPSAGPYEQYF. CDR3 coding DNA: TGTGCCAGCCGTCCAAGCGCGGGACCGTACGAGCAGTACTTC.

In its sample, this clonotype was seen a few times. This rearrangement joins TRBV14 to TRBJ2-2; D is uncertain. The CDR3 is 15 amino acids. Germline V gene sequence: CDR1 SGHDN, CDR2 FVKESK. The V and J ends lost 4 bases and 4 bases respectively, with 13 bases between them. The CDR3 spells CASSRGVYGTGELFF. The CDR3 bases are TGTGCCAGCAGCCGTGGGGTATATGGCACCGGGGAGCTGTTTTTT.

Only a few counts were recorded for this clonotype. The genes are TRBV20-1 and TRBJ1-5, with TRBD1 matching 12 bases. Per the germline V gene, CDR1 is DFQATT and CDR2 is SNEGSKA (reference sequence). J gave up 0 bases and V 5 bases, and 8 bases lay outside the gene matches. The CDR3 length is 17 residues. The CDR3 sequence: CSALPGQGAYSNQPQHF. The DNA for the CDR3 is TGCAGTGCTCTTCCGGGACAGGGGGCTTATAGCAATCAGCCCCAGCATTTT.

V and J are TRBV2 and TRBJ1-1, with D hard to call. CDR1 and CDR2 (germline): SNHLY, FYNNEI. The CDR3 covers 15 residues. Trimming cost V 4 bases and J 8 bases, with 20 bases left between them. The CDR3 DNA follows: TGTGCCAGCAGTGCTCGACTGGGGATTCGGGCCGAAGCTTTCTTT. Translation gives CASSARLGIRAEAFF.